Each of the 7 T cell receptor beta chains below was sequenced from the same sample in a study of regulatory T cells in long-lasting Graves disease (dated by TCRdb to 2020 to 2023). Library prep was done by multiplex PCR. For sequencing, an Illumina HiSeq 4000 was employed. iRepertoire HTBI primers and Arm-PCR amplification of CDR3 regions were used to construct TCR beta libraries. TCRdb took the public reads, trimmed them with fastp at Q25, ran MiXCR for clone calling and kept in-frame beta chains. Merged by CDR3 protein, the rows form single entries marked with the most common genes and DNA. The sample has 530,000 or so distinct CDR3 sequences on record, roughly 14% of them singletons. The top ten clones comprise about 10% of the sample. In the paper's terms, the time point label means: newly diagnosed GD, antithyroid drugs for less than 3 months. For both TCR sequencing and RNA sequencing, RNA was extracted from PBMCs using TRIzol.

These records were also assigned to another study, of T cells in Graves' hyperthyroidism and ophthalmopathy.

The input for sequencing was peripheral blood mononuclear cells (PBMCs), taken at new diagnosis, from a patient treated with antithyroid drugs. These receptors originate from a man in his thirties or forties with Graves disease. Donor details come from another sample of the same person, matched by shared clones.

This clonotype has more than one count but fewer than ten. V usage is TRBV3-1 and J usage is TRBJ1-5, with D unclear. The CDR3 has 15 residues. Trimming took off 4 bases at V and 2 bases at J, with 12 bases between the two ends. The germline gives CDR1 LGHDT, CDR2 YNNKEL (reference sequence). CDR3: CASSLKGLGNQPQHF. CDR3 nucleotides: TGTGCCAGCAGCCTTAAGGGCTTGGGCAATCAGCCCCAGCATTTT.

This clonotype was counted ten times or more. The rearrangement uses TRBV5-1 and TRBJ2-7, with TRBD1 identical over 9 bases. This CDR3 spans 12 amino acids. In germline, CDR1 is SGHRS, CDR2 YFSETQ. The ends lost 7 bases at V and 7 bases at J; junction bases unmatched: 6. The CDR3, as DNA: TGCGCCAGCGGAGTGACAGGGGGTGAGCAGTACTTC. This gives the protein CASGVTGGEQYF.

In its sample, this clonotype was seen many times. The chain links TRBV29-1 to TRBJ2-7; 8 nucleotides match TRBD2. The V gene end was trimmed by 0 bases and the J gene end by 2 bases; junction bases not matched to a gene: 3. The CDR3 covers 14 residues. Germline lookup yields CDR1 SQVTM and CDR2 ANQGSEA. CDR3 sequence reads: CSVEDGRATYEQYF. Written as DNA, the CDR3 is TGCAGCGTTGAAGACGGGAGGGCGACCTACGAGCAGTACTTC.

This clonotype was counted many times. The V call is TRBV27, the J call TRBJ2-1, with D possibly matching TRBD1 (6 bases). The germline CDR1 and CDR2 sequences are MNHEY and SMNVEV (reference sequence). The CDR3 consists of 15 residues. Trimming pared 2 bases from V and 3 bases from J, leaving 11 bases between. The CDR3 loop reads CASSLVVGGYNEQFF. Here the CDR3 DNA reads TGTGCCAGCAGTTTAGTGGTAGGGGGCTACAATGAGCAGTTCTTC.

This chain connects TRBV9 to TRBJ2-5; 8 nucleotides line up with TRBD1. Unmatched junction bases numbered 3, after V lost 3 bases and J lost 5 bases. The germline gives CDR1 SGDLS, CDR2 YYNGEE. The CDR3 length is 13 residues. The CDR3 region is CASSARQGETQYF. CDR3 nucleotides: TGTGCCAGCAGCGCAAGACAGGGGGAGACCCAGTACTTC.

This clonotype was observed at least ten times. This CDR3 reads CASSRGLAGETQYF. In DNA form, the CDR3 reads TGTGCCAGCAGCCGGGGACTAGCGGGAGAGACCCAGTACTTC. The chain uses TRBV11-2 and TRBJ2-5, with TRBD2 identical over 12 bases. Germline CDR1 reads SGHAT; CDR2 reads FQNNGV. With V trimmed by 5 bases and J by 4 bases, 2 bases remained unmatched. The CDR3 has 14 residues.

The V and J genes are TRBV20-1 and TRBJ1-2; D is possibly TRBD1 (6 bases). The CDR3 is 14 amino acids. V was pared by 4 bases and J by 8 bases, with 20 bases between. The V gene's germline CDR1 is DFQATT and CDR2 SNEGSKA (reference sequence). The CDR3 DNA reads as TGCAGTGCTATAAAACAGGGTCTGTCGACCGGCTACACCTTC. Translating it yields CSAIKQGLSTGYTF.